A selection of T cell receptor beta chains follows, all from one sample in a study of blood T cells in healthy people across ages. TCRdb re-called the 5' RACE reads through MiXCR, storing one row per CDR3 protein. The sample yields 700,000 or so distinct CDR3 sequences, about 20% seen once. What was sequenced was blood. Receptor source: a man aged 65 to 79 in good health. Both conserved end residues are part of each CDR3. Fields, in order: J gene, clone size, D gene, V gene, CDR3 DNA, CDR3 protein. The D gene is left open where the match is weak. Size is omitted from some rows. Given values are once, few, many or a class for expanded clones.

>TRBJ2-7|many|.|TRBV10-3
TGTGCCATCAGTGAGGGGGACCGATTAAACTACGAGCAGTACTTC
CAISEGDRLNYEQYF
>TRBJ1-1|.|TRBD1|TRBV6-5
TGTGCCAGCAGCCTCGGACAGGGGCGTGCTTTCTTT
CASSLGQGRAFF
>TRBJ2-6|few|.|TRBV3-1
TGTGCCAGCAGCCAAGATCGCTATCCCTCTGGGGCCAACGTCCTGACTTTC
CASSQDRYPSGANVLTF
>TRBJ2-2|.|.|TRBV20-1
TGCAGTGCTAGAGGGACTCGAGAGATGAACACCGGGGAGCTGTTTTTT
CSARGTREMNTGELFF
>TRBJ2-5|.|TRBD1|TRBV5-1
TGTGCCAGCAGCTTGACAGGGAACCAAGAGACCCAGTACTTC
CASSLTGNQETQYF
>TRBJ1-4|.|.|TRBV20-1
TGCAGTGCTAGAGTACCGCAGTCTAATGAAAAACTGTTTTTT
CSARVPQSNEKLFF
>TRBJ2-7|.|.|TRBV9
TGTGCCAGCAGCGTAGATCCGGGGCCAGCAGTGTCGTACGAGCAGTACTTC
CASSVDPGPAVSYEQYF
>TRBJ2-3|few|TRBD1|TRBV24-1
TGTGCCACCAGTGATTTGTCGGGACAGGGGACCTCAGGAGGGACGCAGTATTTT
CATSDLSGQGTSGGTQYF
>TRBJ2-3|many|TRBD1|TRBV7-3
TGTGCCAGCAGCTTAACATCAGGGGGCTCCCAGGGGACGCAGTATTTT
CASSLTSGGSQGTQYF
>TRBJ1-4|few|.|TRBV3-1
TGTGCCAGCAGCCAGGGGCGGACAACTAATGAAAAACTGTTTTTT
CASSQGRTTNEKLFF
>TRBJ2-5|.|TRBD2|TRBV28
TGTGCCAGCAGTCGAGCCCCTAGCGGGAGTGAGACCCAGTACTTC
CASSRAPSGSETQYF
>TRBJ2-1|few|TRBD1|TRBV5-1
TGCGCCAGCAGCATCCGACAGGGATTGTACAATGAGCAGTTCTTC
CASSIRQGLYNEQFF
>TRBJ2-4|.|.|TRBV28
TGTGCCAGCAGTTTCCCAGGGGCCAAAAACATTCAGTACTTC
CASSFPGAKNIQYF
>TRBJ1-5|few|.|TRBV5-5
TGTGCCAGCAGCTTGGGGGGTACAAGGTATAGCAATCAGCCCCAGCATTTT
CASSLGGTRYSNQPQHF
>TRBJ1-2|few|.|TRBV6-5
TGTGCCAGCAGTTACTCGGGGCAGGGGATGCCCCATGGCTACACCTTC
CASSYSGQGMPHGYTF
>TRBJ2-1|.|TRBD1|TRBV6-1
TGTGCCAGCAGAGAGACAGGGGCCAATGAGCAGTTCTTC
CASRETGANEQFF
>TRBJ2-1|few|TRBD2|TRBV5-1
TGCGCCAGCAGCCCAAGACTAGCGGAGGGGGGTGAGCAGTTCTTC
CASSPRLAEGGEQFF
>TRBJ2-1|many|.|TRBV29-1
TGCAGCGTTGTGGAGGGGAACCGCTACAATGAGCAGTTCTTC
CSVVEGNRYNEQFF
>TRBJ2-3|few|.|TRBV3-1
TGTGCCAGCAGCCAAGTATGGGCAAGAGATTCTAGCACAGATACGCAGTATTTT
CASSQVWARDSSTDTQYF
>TRBJ2-3|.|.|TRBV15
TGTGCCACCTGGGAGCAGGGACGCACAGATACGCAGTATTTT
CATWEQGRTDTQYF
>TRBJ2-2|.|TRBD2|TRBV20-1
TGCAGTGCTAAGCTTAGCGGGAGGGCCGGGGAGCTGTTTTTT
CSAKLSGRAGELFF
>TRBJ2-1|few|.|TRBV7-2
TGTGCCAGCACCCAGAAGAATGAGCAGTTCTTC
CASTQKNEQFF
>TRBJ2-1|.|.|TRBV7-3
TGTGCCAGCAGCTTAACTAGCAACTCCTACAATGAGCAGTTCTTC
CASSLTSNSYNEQFF
>TRBJ2-1|few|TRBD2|TRBV12-5
TGTGCTAGTGGTTTGAAGTTAGCGGGAGTTGTCGGTGAGCAGTTCTTC
CASGLKLAGVVGEQFF
>TRBJ1-4|.|.|TRBV5-1
TGCGCCAGCAGGGTCAGCAGGATAGCTAATGAAAAACTGTTTTTT
CASRVSRIANEKLFF
>TRBJ2-3|.|.|TRBV7-2
TGTGGCAGCAGCGAGACCTTTCTTCCAGATACGCAGTATTTT
CGSSETFLPDTQYF
>TRBJ1-2|.|.|TRBV6-5
TGTGCCAGCAGCAGCGCCGGGACAACCTCAAAGGGCTACACCTTC
CASSSAGTTSKGYTF
>TRBJ1-2|few|.|TRBV11-2
TGTGCCAGCAGCTCCGGGACGCCCCATATAGACTATGGCTACACCTTC
CASSSGTPHIDYGYTF
>TRBJ1-1|.|.|TRBV3-1
TGTGCCAGCAGTACCGAGCGATACACTGAAGCTTTCTTT
CASSTERYTEAFF
>TRBJ2-7|few|TRBD1|TRBV12-3/TRBV12-4
TGTGCCAGCAGTAGAACGACAGGGACCCACACGGCGCCATACGAGCAGTACTTC
CASSRTTGTHTAPYEQYF
>TRBJ1-4|.|.|TRBV25-1
TGTGCCACCGAAGGTTGGGGCGTCGAAAAACTGTTTTTT
CATEGWGVEKLFF
>TRBJ1-2|.|TRBD1|TRBV25-1
TGTGCCAGCAGTGCCGCCGGGACAGGGGCCAACTATGGCTACACCTTC
CASSAAGTGANYGYTF
>TRBJ2-1|.|TRBD1|TRBV5-1
TGCGCCAGCAATGTAGATGCTGGACAGGGAGTAGGTGAGCAGTTCTTC
CASNVDAGQGVGEQFF
>TRBJ1-5|.|TRBD1|TRBV29-1
TGCAGCGCATCCAGGGGGTACAATCAGCCCCAGCATTTT
CSASRGYNQPQHF
>TRBJ1-1|.|.|TRBV15
TGTGCCACCGGGGAGGGAGGGACTCAAGCTTTCTTT
CATGEGGTQAFF
>TRBJ2-1|few|TRBD2|TRBV18
TGTGCCAGCTCACCAGTACTAGCGGGGGGAACCTACAATGAGCAGTTCTTC
CASSPVLAGGTYNEQFF
>TRBJ1-1|.|.|TRBV25-1
TGTGCCAGCAGTGATAGCGTCAGAGAAGCTTTCTTT
CASSDSVREAFF